The present T cell receptor (beta chain) was sequenced within a study of T cell changes during pregnancy in multiple sclerosis (dated by TCRdb to the late 2010s). About the investigation overall: In women with multiple sclerosis, the researchers looked at how the T cell repertoire shifted as pregnancy progressed.

The junction carries 19 bases between V and J, which are trimmed by 4 bases and 4 bases respectively. The CDR3 has 16 amino acids, counting the end cysteine and phenylalanine. Only CDR3 DNA is held: 48 bases, read in frame from base 1. Via the germline V gene, CDR1 is SNHLY and CDR2 FYNNEI. The library was built by means of the immunoSEQ multiplex PCR assay. TCRdb stores this immuneACCESS table with in-frame sequences only. Part of the clones is absent; in the studies checked, under half of the shortfall reflects unresolved V genes, and no reason is known for the rest. Counted in this sample were about 41,000 clones; 90% to 95% of them appeared once. Roughly 8.1% of the sample goes to the ten largest clones. As regards this clone: Its antigen is not yet known. Per-nucleotide qualities are absent, and no much larger clonotype sits a single base away.

The sample was CD8+ T cells from peripheral blood mononuclear cells, taken in the third trimester of pregnancy. This sequence uses TRBV2 and TRBJ1-1; there is no confident call for the D gene. The origin of this receptor is a female donor with multiple sclerosis, enrolled in a pregnancy study. The CDR3 corresponds to CASSGREGSPGTEAFF. In nucleotides, the sequence is TGTGCCAGCAGTGGAAGGGAAGGGAGCCCGGGCACTGAAGCTTTCTTT.